These 25 T cell receptor beta chains share one sample of origin, sequenced in a study of vaccination effects on CD4 cells after COVID-19. ViraFEST assay sequencing came after antigen-specific CD4+ T cells were expanded with viral peptide pools. At the end of 10 days of culture, CD4+ T cells were isolated. Having tested negative for nucleocapsid antibodies, the vaccine recipients showed no prior SARS-CoV-2 infection. TCRdb's table, derived via immunoSEQ multiplex PCR, lists solely in-frame clones and lacks some. The sample holds 20,000 to 25,000 clones, roughly 73% seen once. These receptors have no identified antigens. Here the sequenced sample was CD4+ T cells from PBMCs cultured with HCoV-NL63 spike peptides, taken before COVID-19 vaccination. The receptors come from a human donor who received a COVID-19 vaccine.

This clone has just a few counts. The chain uses TRBV2 and TRBJ2-7, with 10 nucleotides matching TRBD2. The CDR3 covers 20 residues. Trimming took 6 bases from V and 1 from J; bases not matched to a gene: 21. From germline, CDR1 is SNHLY and CDR2 FYNNEI. The CDR3 nucleotides read TGTGCCAGCAGGAGAGACAGGAGGGTGGGACTAGCGTACCTGTCCTACGAGCAGTACTTC. Encoded protein: CASRRDRRVGLAYLSYEQYF.

The chain combines TRBV7-8 with TRBJ2-1, with TRBD2 matching over 7 bases. The CDR3 is 19 residues long. Losses at the gene ends were 2 bases for V and 7 bases for J; bases not matched to a gene: 20. The germline V gene has CDR1 SGHVS and CDR2 FQNEAQ. The CDR3 reads CASSLIPPRTRWEGNEQFF. CDR3 nucleotide sequence: TGTGCCAGCAGCTTAATCCCCCCTCGGACTAGGTGGGAAGGAAATGAGCAGTTCTTC.

The rearrangement uses TRBV7-8 and TRBJ2-6, with D hard to call. V was pared by 3 bases and J by 0 bases, with 6 bases between. The CDR3 consists of 15 residues. CDR1 is SGHVS and CDR2 is FQNEAQ in the germline V gene. The CDR3 loop is CASSFPGSGANVLTF. DNA of the CDR3: TGTGCCAGCAGCTTTCCGGGCTCTGGGGCCAACGTCCTGACTTTC.

The J gene is TRBJ1-1, the V gene TRBV28; unclear D gene. Germline loops: CDR1 MDHEN, CDR2 SYDVKM. There are 13 residues in the CDR3. The V end was cut by 6 bases, the J end by 1 base, with 9 bases between. CDR3 amino acids: CASRVAGNTEAFF. CDR3 bases: TGTGCCAGCAGGGTCGCAGGGAACACTGAAGCTTTCTTT.

This sequence joins TRBV19 and TRBJ1-5; 8 bases line up with TRBD1. This CDR3 contains 17 residues. The J segment lost 1 base and the V segment lost 5 bases, leaving 10 bases of the junction unmatched. Germline values: CDR1 LNHDA, CDR2 SQIVND (reference sequence). The CDR3, as DNA: TGTGCCAGTAGTGGGTACAGGGGGTTCGGAAGCAATCAGCCCCAGCATTTT. This translates into CASSGYRGFGSNQPQHF.

The rearrangement links TRBV6-5 to TRBJ2-7, with TRBD1 matching over 10 bases. V lost 2 bases, J lost 5 bases, and 6 bases stayed unmatched. Germline CDR1 reads MNHEY; CDR2 reads SVGAGI. The CDR3 is made up of 15 amino acids. CDR3 in amino acids: CASSYGGTGAHEQYF. For the CDR3, the DNA is TGTGCCAGCAGTTACGGTGGGACAGGGGCCCACGAGCAGTACTTC.

This chain connects TRBV7-3 to TRBJ2-3, with D perhaps matching TRBD1 (6 bases). Germline V lookup: CDR1 SGHTA, CDR2 FQGTGA. CDR3 length: 16 amino acids. With 4 bases removed from V and 2 bases from J, the gap between germline ends came to 16 bases. CDR3 sequence: CASSSLRDTNTDTQYF. The CDR3 nucleotides are TGTGCCAGCAGCTCCCTCCGGGACACGAACACAGATACGCAGTATTTT.

This CDR3 is CASSITGNGFAPQHF. The CDR3 bases are TGTGCCAGTAGTATTACAGGGAATGGATTTGCTCCCCAGCATTTT. This chain joins TRBV19 and TRBJ1-5, with a possible D match to TRBD1 (6 bases). With 3 bases removed from V and 10 bases from J, the gap between germline ends came to 19 bases. The CDR3 extends over 15 amino acids. CDR1 is LNHDA and CDR2 is SQIVND in the germline V gene (reference sequence). Full variable domain (rest looked up from reference TRBV19 and TRBJ1-5): DGGITQSPKYLFRKEGQNVTLSCEQNLNHDAMYWYRQDPGQGLRLIYYSQIVNDFQKGDIAEGYSVSREKKESFPLTVTSAQKNPTAFYLCASSITGNGFAPQHFGDGTRLSIL.

This clone has a handful of counts. This chain connects TRBV4-2 to TRBJ2-3; D may correspond to TRBD1 or TRBD2 (5 bases each). Trimming removed 1 base at V and 6 bases at J, with 14 bases between. Germline V lookup: CDR1 LGHNA, CDR2 YNFKEQ. The CDR3 runs 15 residues. The CDR3 region has the DNA TGTGCCAGCAGCCAAGGGACACCGGGACGTGATACGCAGTATTTT. Its translation is CASSQGTPGRDTQYF.

This clone was seen a few times. This chain joins TRBV28 and TRBJ1-2, with 9 nucleotides matching TRBD1. Germline CDR1 and CDR2: MDHEN and SYDVKM. The junction had 8 bases not matched to a gene; V was cut back by 3 bases and J by 6 bases. This CDR3 comprises 15 residues. The CDR3 loop is CASSFRDRVYNGYTF. CDR3 bases: TGTGCCAGCAGTTTCCGGGACAGGGTTTATAATGGCTACACCTTC.

The chain links TRBV6-5 to TRBJ1-1, with a weak D call TRBD1 (5 bases). The CDR3 has 15 residues. Between the trimmed V and J ends, which lost 5 bases and 0 bases, there was a span of 13 bases. Germline-derived CDR1 and CDR2 are MNHEY and SVGAGI. CDR3 protein: CASSIDRGMNTEAFF. The CDR3 DNA reads TGTGCCAGCAGTATCGATAGGGGTATGAACACTGAAGCTTTCTTT.

V gene TRBV15 combines with J gene TRBJ1-3; D is unresolved. Trimming removed 2 bases from V and 6 bases from J, with 8 bases in between. This CDR3 has 13 residues. CDR1 is LNHNV and CDR2 is YYDKDF in the germline V gene (reference sequence). CDR3 amino acids: CATSRSLQNTIYF. CDR3 nucleotide sequence: TGTGCCACCAGCAGATCTCTCCAAAACACCATATATTTT.

The V gene is TRBV6-5, the J gene TRBJ1-4; 9 bases agree with TRBD1. Trimming cost V 6 bases and J 10 bases; bases outside gene matches: 9. Germline CDR1 MNHEY, CDR2 SVGAGI. CDR3 length: 14 residues. CDR3 DNA: TGTGCCAGCAGCCCGGACAGGGGAGGAGGAAAACTGTTTTTT. Protein: CASSPDRGGGKLFF.

This clone came up once. The chain couples TRBV19 to TRBJ1-2, with 7 positions matching TRBD1. Germline CDR1 LNHDA, CDR2 SQIVND (reference sequence). Trimming took 8 bases from V and 4 from J; bases not matched to a gene: 7. There are 13 residues in the CDR3. In DNA form, the CDR3 reads TGTGCCAGTCGCCCCGGGACAGCCTATGGCTACACCTTC. Translating gives CASRPGTAYGYTF.

The chain links TRBV19 to TRBJ1-1, with D perhaps TRBD1 (5 bases). Germline CDR1 is LNHDA and CDR2 is SQIVND (reference sequence). The CDR3 runs 16 residues. Trimming stripped 6 bases from V and 0 bases from J, with 17 bases between. The CDR3 nucleotides read TGTGCCAGTAGGACCGGGGGGTCCGCATTGAACACTGAAGCTTTCTTT. Translation: CASRTGGSALNTEAFF.

V gene TRBV5-1 combines with J gene TRBJ1-2; D may be TRBD1 (6 bases). V shed 7 bases and J shed 3 bases, with 10 bases lying between them. Germline assignment: CDR1 SGHRS and CDR2 YFSETQ. The CDR3 sequence is 12 residues long. CDR3 nucleotide sequence: TGCGCCAGCGCAGGGGAGTACTATGGCTACACCTTC. It encodes CASAGEYYGYTF.

The rearrangement uses TRBV5-8 and TRBJ2-1; possible D gene TRBD1, 6 bases. This CDR3 spans 15 amino acids. Germline V gene data show CDR1 as SGHTS and CDR2 as YDEGEE. Trimming stripped 2 bases from V and 6 bases from J, with 15 bases between. The CDR3 DNA reads as TGTGCCAGCAGCTTACGGACAGTTCAAAGCAATGAGCAGTTCTTC. Protein product: CASSLRTVQSNEQFF.

The chain recombines TRBV14 with TRBJ1-2, with TRBD1 matching 8 bases. The CDR3 contains 14 residues. The V gene end was trimmed by 3 bases and the J gene end by 4 bases; junction bases not matched to a gene: 4. Germline lookup yields CDR1 SGHDN and CDR2 FVKESK. CDR3 sequence (DNA): TGTGCCAGCAGCCAGGACAGGGTGAGCTATGGCTACACCTTC. Protein sequence: CASSQDRVSYGYTF.

The chain has TRBV11-2 and TRBJ1-1, with TRBD1 matching 8 bases. V dropped 3 bases and J dropped 5; count of bases not matched to a gene: 8. Germline CDR1 and CDR2: SGHAT and FQNNGV. This CDR3 is 15 amino acids long. The CDR3 loop is CASSFYRGTRTEAFF. The CDR3 bases are TGTGCCAGCAGCTTTTACAGGGGGACGAGGACTGAAGCTTTCTTT.

CDR3 sequence: CASREGVLLTDTQYF. The CDR3 nucleotides read TGTGCCAGCAGGGAGGGGGTACTATTAACAGATACGCAGTATTTT. The chain combines TRBV6-5 with TRBJ2-3; D may match TRBD1 or TRBD2 (6 bases each). CDR3 length: 15 amino acids. Trimming removed 6 bases at V and 3 bases at J, with 16 bases between. Per the germline V gene, CDR1 is MNHEY and CDR2 is SVGAGI.

This clone turned up a few times. The chain is built from TRBV11-1 and TRBJ2-7; D is perhaps TRBD1 (6 bases). Germline V gene lookup returns CDR1 SGHAT and CDR2 FQDESV (reference sequence). The V end lost 1 base, the J end lost 0 bases, and 7 bases lay between the germline ends. The CDR3 sequence is 14 residues long. CDR3 bases: TGTGCCAGCAGCTTAGAGGGACACTCCTACGAGCAGTACTTC. Encoded protein: CASSLEGHSYEQYF.

The rearrangement uses TRBV5-1 and TRBJ1-1; TRBD1 matches 9 bases. The CDR3 contains 16 residues. With 3 bases clipped from V and 7 bases from J, the junction kept 13 bases outside the gene matches. Germline assignment: CDR1 SGHRS and CDR2 YFSETQ. CDR3 residues: CASSSRITGGRGEAFF. The CDR3 DNA follows: TGCGCCAGCAGCTCCAGGATTACAGGGGGCAGGGGTGAAGCTTTCTTT.

The V call is TRBV14, the J call TRBJ1-2; the D gene is possibly TRBD1 (5 bases). This CDR3 region has 13 residues. The germline CDR1 and CDR2 sequences are SGHDN and FVKESK. The V end lost 4 bases, the J end lost 8 bases, and 14 bases lay between the germline ends. CDR3 coding DNA: TGTGCCAGCAGCCCTCGGGAGGGGATGGGCTACACCTTC. The encoded protein is CASSPREGMGYTF.

V usage is TRBV3-1 (or the pseudogene TRBV3-2) and J usage is TRBJ1-4; D is uncertain. V was clipped by 4 bases and J by 2 bases, with 14 bases between them. CDR1 and CDR2 from the germline V gene are LGHDT and YNNKEL (reference sequence). The CDR3 covers 16 residues. CDR3 DNA: TGTGCCAGCAGCCGCCAATCGGAGGTCACTAATGAAAAACTGTTTTTT. It translates to CASSRQSEVTNEKLFF.

The chain recombines TRBV18 with TRBJ2-6, with TRBD1 as a possible D gene (5 bases). Trimming took off 3 bases at V and 0 bases at J, with 18 bases between the two ends. CDR3 length equals 19 residues. The V gene's germline CDR1 is KGHSH and CDR2 LQKENI. The DNA for the CDR3 is TGTGCCAGCTCACCTTTTCGACAGAGTGACCTCTCTGGGGCCAACGTCCTGACTTTC. It encodes CASSPFRQSDLSGANVLTF. Using reference TRBV18 and TRBJ2-6 for the parts outside the CDR3, the full variable domain is NAGVMQNPRHLVRRRGQEARLRCSPMKGHSHVYWYRQLPEEGLKFMVYLQKENIIDESGMPKERFSAEFPKEGPSILRIQQVVRGDSAAYFCASSPFRQSDLSGANVLTFGAGSRLTVL.